The T cell receptor beta chain under discussion was sequenced for a study of T cells in Graves' hyperthyroidism and ophthalmopathy. This clonotype was counted ten times or more. Enrolled ophthalmopathy patients presented with a Clinical Activity Score of at least 3, a NOSPECS grade of at least 4, and disease duration under 3 months. The V gene's germline CDR1 is SGDLS and CDR2 YYNGEE. The length of the CDR3 is 14 residues. The V gene lost 4 bases and the J gene lost 5 bases, with 14 bases spanning the gap. RNA transcripts were the template for amplifying TCR beta CDR3 regions. HTBI primers were employed in a first-round RT-PCR of the TCR CDR3. TCRdb redid the calling of the multiplex PCR reads with MiXCR, one entry per CDR3 protein. The sample includes around 250,000 distinct CDR3 sequences, approximately 24% of them seen just once.

The sequence came from a woman aged 40 to 50 with Graves' ophthalmopathy. V and J are TRBV9 and TRBJ2-3, with D hard to call. Specimen: blood. CDR3: CASSLKIKEDTQYF. The CDR3 DNA sequence: TGTGCCAGCAGCCTTAAAATAAAAGAAGATACGCAGTATTTT.